Listed here are 19 T cell receptor beta chains from one sample, sequenced in a study of T cell changes during pregnancy in multiple sclerosis. Assay: immunoSEQ multiplex PCR; the TCRdb copy retains only in-frame clones and omits some. The sample lists roughly 87,000 clones; around 90% were seen once. Material: PBMCs, obtained in the first trimester of pregnancy. These receptors were collected from a female donor in good health, serving as a control in a pregnancy study. Some clones in this sample may be carry-over from other donors' samples.

The genes are TRBV7-9 and TRBJ2-7; tentative D call: TRBD2 (5 bases). Deletions cut 3 bases from V and 0 bases from J, with 9 bases between. Germline V gene lookup returns CDR1 SEHNR and CDR2 FQNEAQ (reference sequence). The CDR3 is 14 amino acids. CDR3 DNA sequence: TGTGCCAGCAGCTTTGTGGGGAGCTCCTACGAGCAGTACTTC. Translating gives CASSFVGSSYEQYF.

This sequence joins TRBV4-2 and TRBJ1-5; D is possibly TRBD1 (6 bases). Trimming pared 0 bases from V and 1 base from J, leaving 7 bases between. This CDR3 region has 15 residues. The germline gives CDR1 LGHNA, CDR2 YNFKEQ. The DNA of the CDR3 is TGTGCCAGCAGCCAAGAAGGGACAAGCAATCAGCCCCAGCATTTT. Translation gives CASSQEGTSNQPQHF.

This clone came up a few times. The chain recombines TRBV4-1 with TRBJ1-5; D not certain. V lost 3 bases to trimming and J lost 6 bases, with 9 bases between them. The CDR3 is 13 amino acids. Per the germline V gene, CDR1 is MGHRA and CDR2 is YSYEKL. CDR3 coding DNA: TGCGCCAGCAGCCACGAAGAGGGTCAGCCCCAGCATTTT. Protein sequence: CASSHEEGQPQHF.

This rearrangement joins TRBV29-1 to TRBJ2-3, with D possibly being TRBD2 (5 bases). With 4 bases removed from V and 4 bases from J, the gap between germline ends came to 15 bases. There are 14 residues in the CDR3. Germline CDR1 is SQVTM and CDR2 is ANQGSEA. For the CDR3, the DNA is TGCAGCGTTGTAGCCCCGGGGATCCCAGATACGCAGTATTTT. Translation: CSVVAPGIPDTQYF.

The V gene is TRBV29-1, the J gene TRBJ2-3, with D perhaps matching TRBD2 (6 bases). Per germline, CDR1 SQVTM and CDR2 ANQGSEA. With 6 bases removed from V and 1 base from J, the gap between germline ends came to 11 bases. This CDR3 comprises 13 residues. CDR3 in DNA: TGCAGCGTAGGGGCTAGCGGCACAGATACGCAGTATTTT. As protein: CSVGASGTDTQYF.

The chain has TRBV10-2 and TRBJ2-2; possible D gene TRBD1, 6 bases. CDR1 WSHSY and CDR2 SAAADI come from the germline V gene. V lost 4 bases and J lost 7, with 16 bases in between. The CDR3 totals 15 residues. CDR3 protein: CASSAGEGWGGELFF. In nucleotides, the CDR3 is TGCGCCAGCAGTGCAGGGGAAGGTTGGGGCGGGGAGCTGTTTTTT.

The V gene is TRBV28, the J gene TRBJ1-5, with D hard to call. CDR1 is MDHEN, CDR2 SYDVKM, per germline. This CDR3 spans 12 amino acids. The germline V and J ends were trimmed by 5 bases and 6 bases, with 8 bases remaining between them. The CDR3, as DNA: TGTGCCAGCAGTCGACTATCTCAGCCCCAGCATTTT. Translation: CASSRLSQPQHF.

The genes are TRBV5-1 and TRBJ2-3, with 10 nucleotides matching TRBD2. The CDR3 sequence is 16 residues long. Germline V gene data show CDR1 as SGHRS and CDR2 as YFSETQ. J lost 1 base, V lost 5 bases, and 7 bases had no gene match. The CDR3 loop is CASRRTGTSGTDTQYF. In DNA, the CDR3 is TGCGCCAGCAGACGAACCGGGACTAGCGGCACAGATACGCAGTATTTT. Combining the CDR3 with reference TRBV5-1 and TRBJ2-3 gives the whole variable domain KAGVTQTPRYLIKTRGQQVTLSCSPISGHRSVSWYQQTPGQGLQFLFEYFSETQRNKGNFPGRFSGRQFSNSRSEMNVSTLELGDSALYLCASRRTGTSGTDTQYFGPGTRLTVL.

The gene calls are TRBV2 and TRBJ2-7, with unresolved D. With 7 bases removed from V and 2 bases from J, the gap between germline ends came to 9 bases. The CDR3 contains 12 residues. Germline assignment: CDR1 SNHLY and CDR2 FYNNEI. Here the CDR3 reads CASIHDTYEQYF. The CDR3 nucleotides read TGTGCCAGCATCCACGACACCTACGAGCAGTACTTC.

This clone was counted between two and nine times. The V gene is TRBV4-3, the J gene TRBJ1-6; TRBD1 aligns across 7 bases. Per germline, CDR1 LGHNA and CDR2 YSLEER. Losses at the gene ends were 1 base for V and 8 bases for J; bases not matched to a gene: 11. This CDR3 contains 17 residues. This chain's CDR3 is CASSQGTGGLLDSPLHF. The CDR3 nucleotides read TGCGCCAGCAGCCAAGGGACAGGCGGACTACTGGATTCACCCCTCCACTTT.

The rearrangement joins TRBV7-2 to TRBJ2-3, with 7 bases matching TRBD1. V trimming: 4 bases; J trimming: 5 bases; junction bases outside the gene matches: 3. CDR1 and CDR2 from the germline V gene are SGHTA and FQGNSA. This CDR3 spans 13 amino acids. CDR3 region: CASSSRQGDTQYF. CDR3 nucleotide sequence: TGTGCCAGCAGCTCAAGACAGGGAGATACGCAGTATTTT.

CDR3 sequence (DNA): TGTGCCAGCAGTTCCAGAGGAGATACGCAGTATTTT. Protein sequence: CASSSRGDTQYF. J is TRBJ2-3 and V is TRBV11-3; D not resolved. V lost 6 bases and J 5 bases, leaving 9 bases between the germline ends. The CDR3 loop spans 12 amino acids. Germline V gene sequence: CDR1 SGHNT, CDR2 YENEEA. Full variable domain (remainder filled in from reference TRBV11-3 and TRBJ2-3): EAGVVQSPRYKIIEKKQPVAFWCNPISGHNTLYWYLQNLGQGPELLIRYENEEAVDDSQLPKDRFSAERLKGVDSTLKIQPAELGDSAVYLCASSSRGDTQYFGPGTRLTVL.

This clone was counted once. This chain connects TRBV6-5 to TRBJ2-1; D not resolved. The CDR3 runs 13 residues. V was clipped by 0 bases and J by 7 bases, with 7 bases between them. CDR1 and CDR2 from the germline V gene are MNHEY and SVGAGI. CDR3 nucleotides: TGTGCCAGCAGTTACTCCGCGAGGAATGAGCAGTTCTTC. Encoded protein: CASSYSARNEQFF.

V is TRBV5-1 and J is TRBJ1-6, with 8 positions matching TRBD1. This CDR3 is 15 amino acids long. J gave up 7 bases and V 0 bases, and 3 bases lay outside the gene matches. Per the germline V gene, CDR1 is SGHRS and CDR2 is YFSETQ. CDR3 coding DNA: TGCGCCAGCAGCTTGGACAGGGGGTGGAATTCACCCCTCCACTTT. It codes for CASSLDRGWNSPLHF. The entire variable domain, with the rest obtained from reference TRBV5-1 and TRBJ1-6, is as follows: KAGVTQTPRYLIKTRGQQVTLSCSPISGHRSVSWYQQTPGQGLQFLFEYFSETQRNKGNFPGRFSGRQFSNSRSEMNVSTLELGDSALYLCASSLDRGWNSPLHFGNGTRLTVT.

The chain combines TRBV25-1 with TRBJ1-5; 8 nucleotides line up with TRBD1. Germline CDR1 reads MGHDK; CDR2 reads SYGVNS. The CDR3 is 18 residues long. The ends lost 2 bases at V and 2 bases at J; junction bases unmatched: 11. In DNA, the CDR3 is TGTGCCAGCAGTGAAGCCCCCTTGACAGGGGAAGGCAATCAGCCCCAGCATTTT. This codes for CASSEAPLTGEGNQPQHF.

The chain couples TRBV19 to TRBJ2-2; the match to TRBD2 covers 11 bases. V was pared by 10 bases and J by 7 bases, with 11 bases of the junction left unmatched. CDR3 length: 15 residues. CDR1 and CDR2 (germline): LNHDA, SQIVND (reference sequence). The CDR3 loop reads CATKRLAGGGGELFF. In DNA form, the CDR3 reads TGTGCCACAAAAAGGCTAGCGGGAGGCGGCGGGGAGCTGTTTTTT.

V usage is TRBV6-5 and J usage is TRBJ1-4, with a possible D match to TRBD1 (6 bases). Per the germline V gene, CDR1 is MNHEY and CDR2 is SVGAGI. This CDR3 contains 13 residues. Between the trimmed V and J ends, which lost 6 bases and 7 bases, there was a span of 12 bases. CDR3 residues: CASSRTVGEKLFF. CDR3 nucleotides: TGTGCCAGCAGCCGGACAGTCGGTGAAAAACTGTTTTTT.

The chain recombines TRBV9 with TRBJ2-7; 8 bases match TRBD1. Germline V gene data show CDR1 as SGDLS and CDR2 as YYNGEE. The CDR3 runs 13 residues. With V trimmed by 3 bases and J by 3 bases, 2 bases remained unmatched. CDR3 coding DNA: TGTGCCAGCAGCGACGGACAGGGCTACGAGCAGTACTTC. This sequence encodes CASSDGQGYEQYF.

V is TRBV6-1 and J is TRBJ1-1; 8 nucleotides agree with TRBD1. CDR1 and CDR2 (germline): MNHNS, SASEGT. With 2 bases clipped from V and 5 bases from J, the junction kept 7 bases outside the gene matches. This CDR3 spans 15 amino acids. The CDR3 reads CASSENQGAVTEAFF. DNA of the CDR3: TGTGCCAGCAGTGAAAACCAGGGGGCAGTTACTGAAGCTTTCTTT.